These T cell receptor beta chains were read from a single sample in a study of spatial heterogeneity in lung cancer. TCRdb processed the 5' RACE reads anew with MiXCR; each CDR3 protein has one entry. The sample carries about 24,000 distinct CDR3 sequences, approximately 3.3% recorded once. The starting material was PBMCs, obtained at surgery. These receptor sequences come from a female donor with early-stage non-small cell lung cancer. Each CDR3 is given with its conserved first and last residue. The order of the fields is clone size, J gene, D gene, V gene, CDR3 protein, CDR3 DNA. The D gene is left open where the match is weak. Where a row states a size, it is once, few, many or the class of an expanded clone; other rows omit it.

>many|TRBJ1-6|.|TRBV5-6
CASSFGRLPLHF
TGTGCCAGCAGCTTCGGCAGGTTACCCCTCCACTTT
>many|TRBJ2-6|.|TRBV6-1
CASSEALGTVSGANVLTF
TGTGCCAGCAGTGAAGCGTTAGGCACCGTCTCTGGGGCCAACGTCCTGACTTTC
>many|TRBJ2-7|TRBD1|TRBV5-4
CASFLRGQVHEQYF
TGTGCCAGCTTCCTACGCGGACAGGTCCACGAGCAGTACTTC
>.|TRBJ2-1|.|TRBV20-1
CSAWDPSGQFF
TGCAGTGCTTGGGACCCTTCTGGGCAGTTCTTC
>once|TRBJ1-5|.|TRBV7-2
CASSPFNQPQHF
TGTGCCAGCAGCCCATTCAATCAGCCCCAGCATTTT
>.|TRBJ2-3|.|TRBV18
CASSPPPDTQYF
TGTGCCAGCTCACCACCCCCAGATACGCAGTATTTT
>many|TRBJ1-4|.|TRBV7-9
CASSLIIIAGTLGTNEKLFF
TGTGCCAGCAGCTTAATAATAATCGCCGGGACACTGGGGACTAATGAAAAACTGTTTTTT
>many|TRBJ2-3|.|TRBV28
CASSPRVDTQYF
TGTGCCAGCAGCCCTAGGGTGGATACGCAGTATTTT
>many|TRBJ2-5|.|TRBV7-8
CASSLSGSVETQYF
TGTGCCAGCAGCTTATCGGGATCGGTAGAGACCCAGTACTTC
>.|TRBJ1-1|.|TRBV15
CATSRATARSEAFF
TGTGCCACCAGCAGAGCAACCGCAAGGTCTGAAGCTTTCTTT
>many|TRBJ2-1|TRBD2|TRBV7-6
CASSLGLWSSGRRNEQFF
TGTGCCAGCAGCTTAGGGTTATGGTCTAGCGGGAGGAGAAATGAGCAGTTCTTC
>many|TRBJ2-5|.|TRBV7-9
CASSLGGTTSETQYF
TGTGCCAGCAGCTTAGGGGGGACAACTTCAGAGACCCAGTACTTC
>few|TRBJ1-6|.|TRBV7-9
CASSQGTYSPLHF
TGTGCCAGCAGCCAAGGGACCTATTCACCCCTCCACTTT
>many|TRBJ2-7|.|TRBV12-3/TRBV12-4
CASSLRDLSYEQYF
TGTGCCAGCAGTTTACGGGACTTGTCCTACGAGCAGTACTTC
>few|TRBJ2-3|TRBD2|TRBV7-9
CASSLARGLAGHTQYF
TGTGCCAGCAGCTTAGCGAGGGGACTAGCGGGACATACGCAGTATTTT
>many|TRBJ2-7|.|TRBV10-2
CASSDAGPQKSEQYF
TGCGCCAGCAGTGATGCAGGACCCCAAAAATCCGAGCAGTACTTC
>many|TRBJ2-2|TRBD2|TRBV20-1
CSATGTSDANTGELFF
TGCAGTGCCACCGGGACTAGCGACGCGAACACCGGGGAGCTGTTTTTT
>many|TRBJ2-1|TRBD2|TRBV27
CASSFGGRAGNEQFF
TGTGCCAGCAGTTTCGGCGGGAGGGCCGGCAATGAGCAGTTCTTC
>many|TRBJ1-2|.|TRBV7-2
CASSPGPVYGYTF
TGTGCCAGCAGCCCGGGACCAGTCTATGGCTACACCTTC
>many|TRBJ2-7|TRBD2|TRBV27
CASSPRTSGSYEQYF
TGTGCCAGCAGTCCCAGGACTAGCGGATCCTACGAGCAGTACTTC
>.|TRBJ2-3|TRBD2|TRBV7-9
CASNIPGLAGLADTQYF
TGTGCCAGCAACATACCGGGACTAGCGGGACTGGCAGATACGCAGTATTTT
>many|TRBJ2-1|.|TRBV20-1
CSALDGYNEQFF
TGCAGTGCTCTAGACGGGTACAATGAGCAGTTCTTC
>many|TRBJ2-7|.|TRBV3-1
CASSQARTASYEQYF
TGTGCCAGCAGCCAAGCCCGGACAGCCTCCTACGAGCAGTACTTC
>many|TRBJ1-1|.|TRBV7-3
CASSLLGRTEAFF
TGTGCCAGCAGCTTACTCGGGCGGACTGAAGCTTTCTTT
>many|TRBJ1-2|TRBD1|TRBV7-9
CASSRTGNYGYTF
TGTGCCAGCAGCCGGACAGGAAACTATGGCTACACCTTC
>many|TRBJ2-1|.|TRBV6-2/TRBV6-3
CASSYSRLHEQFF
TGTGCCAGCAGTTACTCGCGGTTACATGAGCAGTTCTTC
>many|TRBJ2-5|TRBD2|TRBV7-8
CASSSRLAGGLKTQYF
TGTGCCAGCAGCTCACGACTAGCGGGAGGGCTAAAGACCCAGTACTTC
>medium-sized|TRBJ2-7|TRBD1|TRBV7-8
CASSLRDRAYEQYF
TGTGCCAGCAGCTTGCGCGACAGGGCCTACGAGCAGTACTTC
>many|TRBJ2-2|.|TRBV7-3
CASNSGRNTGELFF
TGTGCCAGCAACTCTGGCCGCAACACCGGGGAGCTGTTTTTT
>.|TRBJ2-5|.|TRBV27
CASSPAGPYQETQYF
TGTGCCAGCAGTCCGGCAGGGCCTTACCAAGAGACCCAGTACTTC
>many|TRBJ2-2|TRBD2|TRBV25-1
CASSGGGTSSSSGELFF
TGTGCCAGCAGTGGCGGGGGTACCAGTTCGAGCAGCGGGGAGCTGTTTTTT
>many|TRBJ1-4|.|TRBV28
CASRWNEKLFF
TGTGCCAGCAGGTGGAATGAAAAACTGTTTTTT
>many|TRBJ2-7|.|TRBV5-1
CASKQQGHSYEQYF
TGCGCCAGCAAACAGCAGGGGCACTCCTACGAGCAGTACTTC